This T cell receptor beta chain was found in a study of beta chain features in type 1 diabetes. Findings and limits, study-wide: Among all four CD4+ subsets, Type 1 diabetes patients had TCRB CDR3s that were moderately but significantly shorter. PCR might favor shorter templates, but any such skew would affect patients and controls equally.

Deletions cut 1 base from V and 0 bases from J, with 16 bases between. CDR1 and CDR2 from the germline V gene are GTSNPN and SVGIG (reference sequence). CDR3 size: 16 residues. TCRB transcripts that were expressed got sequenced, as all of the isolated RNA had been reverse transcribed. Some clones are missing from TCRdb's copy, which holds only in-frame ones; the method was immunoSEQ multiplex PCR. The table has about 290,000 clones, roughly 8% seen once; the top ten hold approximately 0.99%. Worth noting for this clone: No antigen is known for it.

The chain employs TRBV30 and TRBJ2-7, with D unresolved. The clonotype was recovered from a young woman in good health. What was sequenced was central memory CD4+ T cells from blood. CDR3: CAWSARSSGSSYEQYF. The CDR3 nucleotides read TGTGCCTGGAGTGCAAGGTCCTCCGGAAGCTCCTACGAGCAGTACTTC.